The next 10 T cell receptor beta chains were all read from a single sample in a study of blood T cell repertoires in COVID-19. Sequencing was performed with immunoSEQ multiplex PCR; in TCRdb, only in-frame clones are kept and a portion is missing. This table holds approximately 220,000 clones, approximately 90% found once. Sequenced material: PBMCs or T cells enriched from blood (not recorded which). These receptors all come from a woman aged 30 to 39 who had recovered from COVID-19.

The chain combines TRBV7-6 with TRBJ1-4; D is uncertain. Trimming cost V 5 bases and J 5 bases, with 18 bases left between them. The germline gives CDR1 SGHVS, CDR2 FNYEAQ. This CDR3 comprises 16 residues. The DNA for the CDR3 is TGTGCCAGCAGCGACGACCGGAGGGAAATAAATGAAAAACTGTTTTTT. This codes for CASSDDRREINEKLFF.

There are a few counts of this clone. V is TRBV29-1 and J is TRBJ2-1; possibly TRBD2 for D (5 bases). This CDR3 region has 13 residues. Trimming took 7 bases from V and 1 from J, leaving 11 bases between them. In germline, CDR1 is SQVTM, CDR2 ANQGSEA. The CDR3 DNA reads TGCAGCGCCGGGGTAGATTCCTACAATGAGCAGTTCTTC. It specifies CSAGVDSYNEQFF.

About this clone: Compared with germline, one end of the junction differs, possibly owing to a read error. The chain joins TRBV23-1 to TRBJ2-7, with 8 bases aligning to TRBD2. TRBV23-1 is an ORF, and what it does is uncertain. The CDR3 is 13 amino acids. CDR3 nucleotides: TGCGCCAGCTTCAATCCGGGCCTCAGCGGGGGCGCATTC. Its protein product is CASFNPGLSGGAF.

The chain employs TRBV27 and TRBJ2-3; the match to TRBD1 covers 10 bases. This CDR3 is 19 amino acids long. The germline V gene encodes CDR1 MNHEY and CDR2 SMNVEV (reference sequence). V lost 2 bases, J lost 4 bases, and 15 bases stayed unmatched. The CDR3 sequence: CASSLGGTGAVIYADTQYF. The CDR3 DNA reads TGTGCCAGCAGTTTAGGGGGGACAGGGGCTGTCATTTATGCAGATACGCAGTATTTT.

The chain joins TRBV7-9 to TRBJ2-1; TRBD2 aligns across 10 bases. V trimming: 3 bases; J trimming: 8 bases; junction bases outside the gene matches: 7. Germline-derived CDR1 and CDR2 are SEHNR and FQNEAQ (reference sequence). The CDR3 extends over 15 amino acids. CDR3 nucleotides: TGTGCCAGCAGCTTTTTAGCGGGGGGCCGGGATGAGCAGTTCTTC. Its translation is CASSFLAGGRDEQFF.

The chain joins TRBV2 to TRBJ1-2; D remains unclear. The CDR3 runs 14 residues. Germline-derived CDR1 and CDR2 are SNHLY and FYNNEI. Deletions cut 7 bases from V and 5 bases from J, with 17 bases between. CDR3 coding DNA: TGTGCCAGCACCGGGATGGGCAGTTATTATGGCTACACCTTC. Amino acids: CASTGMGSYYGYTF.

The gene calls are TRBV10-3 and TRBJ1-3, with D tentatively TRBD1 (6 bases). The CDR3 length is 13 residues. The germline gives CDR1 ENHRY, CDR2 SYGVKD. The V end was cut by 4 bases, the J end by 3 bases, with 7 bases between. CDR3 protein: CAISAGVGNTIYF. The CDR3, as DNA: TGTGCCATCAGTGCAGGGGTTGGAAACACCATATATTTT.

This clone was recorded a few times. The chain carries TRBV6-2 or TRBV6-3 and TRBJ1-2; 9 bases line up with TRBD1. V trimming: 5 bases; J trimming: 7 bases; junction bases outside the gene matches: 8. CDR1 is MNHEY and CDR2 is SVGEGT in the germline V gene. The CDR3 contains 14 residues. This CDR3 reads CASSAGQGNGGYTF. CDR3 nucleotides: TGTGCCAGCAGTGCAGGACAGGGGAATGGTGGCTACACCTTC.

This clone has only one observation. J is TRBJ2-5 and V is TRBV5-4; D is possibly TRBD1 (5 bases). The CDR3 has 16 residues. Germline V gene data show CDR1 as SGHNT and CDR2 as YYREEE (reference sequence). Trimming removed 4 bases at V and 1 base at J, with 17 bases between. Written as DNA, the CDR3 is TGTGCCAGCAGCCCCTACCCAGACAGACTCCAAGAGACCCAGTACTTC. This gives the protein CASSPYPDRLQETQYF.

The rearrangement links TRBV5-1 to TRBJ1-1; D unclear. Germline V gene sequence: CDR1 SGHRS, CDR2 YFSETQ. There are 14 residues in the CDR3. The V gene lost 0 bases and the J gene lost 4 bases, with 10 bases spanning the gap. The CDR3 reads CASSLAGKGTEAFF. CDR3 nucleotide sequence: TGCGCCAGCAGCTTGGCGGGGAAGGGCACTGAAGCTTTCTTT.